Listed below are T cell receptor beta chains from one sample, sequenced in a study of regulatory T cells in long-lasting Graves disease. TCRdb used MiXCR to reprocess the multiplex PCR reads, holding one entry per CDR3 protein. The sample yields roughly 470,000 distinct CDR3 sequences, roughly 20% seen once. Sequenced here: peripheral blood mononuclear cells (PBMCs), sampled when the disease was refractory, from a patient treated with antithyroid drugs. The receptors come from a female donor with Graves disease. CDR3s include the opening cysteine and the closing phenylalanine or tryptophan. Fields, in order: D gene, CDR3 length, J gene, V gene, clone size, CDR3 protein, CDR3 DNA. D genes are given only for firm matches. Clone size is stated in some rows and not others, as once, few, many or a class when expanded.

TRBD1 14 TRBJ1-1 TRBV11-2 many CASSFRWDRSEAFF TGTGCCAGCAGCTTCCGTTGGGACAGAAGTGAAGCTTTCTTT
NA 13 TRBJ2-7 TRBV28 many CASSILDSSEQYF TGTGCCAGCAGTATCCTAGACAGCTCCGAGCAGTACTTC
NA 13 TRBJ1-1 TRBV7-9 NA CASSPREHTEAFF TGTGCCAGCAGCCCCCGAGAACACACTGAAGCTTTCTTT
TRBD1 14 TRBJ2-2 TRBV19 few CASSMGTGVGELFF TGTGCCAGTAGTATGGGGACAGGGGTCGGGGAGCTGTTTTTT
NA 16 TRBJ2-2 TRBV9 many CASSLLTGRGTGELFF TGTGCCAGCAGCCTTCTGACAGGGAGGGGCACCGGGGAGCTGTTTTTT
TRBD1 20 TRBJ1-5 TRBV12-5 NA CASGSTILLGQDYSNQPQHF TGTGCTAGTGGTTCGACTATCCTTCTAGGACAGGACTATAGCAATCAGCCCCAGCATTTT
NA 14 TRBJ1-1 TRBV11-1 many CASSLRDYGTEAFF TGTGCCAGCAGCCTAAGGGACTACGGAACTGAAGCTTTCTTT
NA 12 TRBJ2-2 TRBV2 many CASSEDIGELFF TGTGCCAGCAGTGAAGACATCGGGGAGCTGTTTTTT
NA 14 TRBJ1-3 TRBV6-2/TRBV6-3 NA CASSEGNSGNTIYF TGTGCCAGCAGTGAGGGGAACTCTGGAAACACCATATATTTT
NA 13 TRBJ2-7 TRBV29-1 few CSVGGTGPHEQYF TGCAGCGTTGGAGGTACAGGGCCCCACGAGCAGTACTTC
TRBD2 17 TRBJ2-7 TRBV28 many CASSIPSFSGTPYEQYF TGTGCCAGCAGCATCCCCTCGTTTAGCGGGACACCCTACGAGCAGTACTTC
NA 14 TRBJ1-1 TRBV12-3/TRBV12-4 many CASSHTGSATEAFF TGTGCCAGCAGTCATACAGGGTCGGCCACTGAAGCTTTCTTT
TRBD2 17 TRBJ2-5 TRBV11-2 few CASSVTSGRGGQETQYF TGTGCCAGCAGCGTGACTAGCGGGAGGGGGGGTCAAGAGACCCAGTACTTC
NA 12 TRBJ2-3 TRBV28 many CATRTYTDTQYF TGTGCCACCAGGACGTACACAGATACGCAGTATTTT
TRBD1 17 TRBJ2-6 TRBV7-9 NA CASSPGPQGARGSVLTF TGTGCCAGCAGCCCCGGACCTCAGGGGGCTCGTGGCTCCGTCCTGACTTTC
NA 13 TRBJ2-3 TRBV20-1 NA CSAKGYSTDTQYF TGCAGTGCTAAGGGCTATAGCACAGATACGCAGTATTTT
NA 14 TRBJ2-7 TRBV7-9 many CASSSGWSSYEQYF TGTGCCAGCAGTTCCGGTTGGAGCTCCTACGAGCAGTACTTC
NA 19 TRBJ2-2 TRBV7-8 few CASSLVRWGGLANTGELFF TGTGCCAGCAGCTTAGTAAGATGGGGGGGCCTGGCCAACACCGGGGAGCTGTTTTTT
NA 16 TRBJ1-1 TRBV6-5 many CASSYSGSQPFTEAFF TGTGCCAGCAGTTACTCGGGGTCCCAGCCCTTCACTGAAGCTTTCTTT
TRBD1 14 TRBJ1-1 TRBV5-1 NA CASSATGGVTEAFF TGCGCCAGCAGCGCGACAGGGGGGGTCACTGAAGCTTTCTTT
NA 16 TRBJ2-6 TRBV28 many CASSLVLGPGANVLTF TGTGCCAGCAGTTTAGTCCTAGGGCCTGGGGCCAACGTCCTGACTTTC
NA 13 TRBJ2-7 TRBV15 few CATRETTSFQGYF TGTGCCACCAGAGAAACCACTAGCTTCCAGGGGTACTTC
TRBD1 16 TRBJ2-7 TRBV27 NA CASSSKGDRGAYEQYF TGTGCCAGCAGTTCCAAAGGGGACAGGGGGGCCTACGAGCAGTACTTC
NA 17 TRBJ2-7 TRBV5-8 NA CASSRNLIQGEGYEQYF TGTGCCAGCAGCCGTAACTTAATTCAGGGTGAGGGCTACGAGCAGTACTTC
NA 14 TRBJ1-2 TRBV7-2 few CASSAVSASDGYTF TGTGCCAGCAGCGCAGTAAGTGCGTCGGATGGCTACACCTTC
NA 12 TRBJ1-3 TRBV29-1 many CSVEHSGNTIYF TGCAGCGTCGAGCATTCTGGAAACACCATATATTTT
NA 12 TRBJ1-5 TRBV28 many CASNEGNQPQHF TGTGCCAGCAACGAAGGCAATCAGCCCCAGCATTTT
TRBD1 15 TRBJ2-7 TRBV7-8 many CASSPTGGEGIEQYF TGTGCCAGCAGCCCGACAGGGGGCGAGGGGATCGAGCAGTACTTC
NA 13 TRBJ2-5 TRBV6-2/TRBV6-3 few CASSYNRAQTQYF TGTGCCAGCAGTTACAATAGGGCGCAGACCCAGTACTTC
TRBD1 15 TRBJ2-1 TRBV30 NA CAWGQGLPSYNEQFF TGTGCCTGGGGACAGGGACTTCCTTCCTACAATGAGCAGTTCTTC
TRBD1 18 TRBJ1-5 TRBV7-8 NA CASSHSGGAGYSNQPQHF TGTGCCAGCAGCCACTCAGGGGGCGCGGGGTATAGCAATCAGCCCCAGCATTTT
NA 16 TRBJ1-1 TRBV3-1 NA CASSQKPSEGLGEAFF TGTGCCAGCAGCCAAAAACCCTCCGAGGGGTTGGGTGAAGCTTTCTTT
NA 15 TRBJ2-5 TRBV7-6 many CASSRWTAYQETQYF TGTGCCAGCAGCCGATGGACCGCGTACCAAGAGACCCAGTACTTC
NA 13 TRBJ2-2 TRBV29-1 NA CSVARRYTGELFF TGCAGCGTTGCCCGGCGCTACACCGGGGAGCTGTTTTTT
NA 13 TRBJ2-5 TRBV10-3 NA CAINRDLQETQYF TGTGCCATCAACAGGGACTTGCAGGAGACCCAGTACTTC
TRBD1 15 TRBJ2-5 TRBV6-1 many CASSVTGTGQETQYF TGTGCCAGCAGTGTCACAGGGACAGGACAAGAGACCCAGTACTTC
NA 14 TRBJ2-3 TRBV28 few CASSPAGSVDTQYF TGTGCCAGCAGCCCGGCGGGTAGCGTGGATACGCAGTATTTT
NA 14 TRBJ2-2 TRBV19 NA CASSMQVPQGELFF TGTGCCAGTAGTATGCAGGTTCCGCAGGGGGAGCTGTTTTTT
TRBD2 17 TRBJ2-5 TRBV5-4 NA CASSSKVGTSVEETQYF TGTGCCAGCAGCTCTAAGGTCGGGACTAGCGTAGAAGAGACCCAGTACTTC
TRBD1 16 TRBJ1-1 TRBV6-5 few CASSYTVGTANTEAFF TGTGCCAGCAGTTACACCGTCGGGACAGCGAACACTGAAGCTTTCTTT
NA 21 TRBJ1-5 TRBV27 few CASSLFSPGGHSVYSNQPQHF TGTGCCAGCAGTTTATTTTCCCCCGGGGGTCACTCCGTTTATAGCAATCAGCCCCAGCATTTT
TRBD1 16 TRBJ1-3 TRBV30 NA CAWSRLDRVFGNTIYF TGTGCCTGGAGTCGCTTGGACAGGGTATTTGGAAACACCATATATTTT
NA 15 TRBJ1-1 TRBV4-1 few CASSQLARGNTEAFF TGCGCCAGCAGCCAACTGGCCAGGGGAAACACTGAAGCTTTCTTT
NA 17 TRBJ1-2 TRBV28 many CASSGRTASAFNYGYTF TGTGCCAGCAGTGGCAGGACGGCCTCAGCTTTTAACTATGGCTACACCTTC
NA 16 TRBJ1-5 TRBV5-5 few CASSLEPENSNQPQHF TGTGCCAGCAGCTTGGAGCCAGAGAATAGCAATCAGCCCCAGCATTTT
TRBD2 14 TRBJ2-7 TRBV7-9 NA CANSSPGLAEEQYF TGTGCCAACAGCTCGCCGGGACTAGCTGAAGAGCAGTACTTC
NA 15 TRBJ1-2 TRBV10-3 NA CAIRDSGVKGYGYTF TGTGCCATCAGGGATTCAGGGGTAAAGGGCTATGGCTACACCTTC
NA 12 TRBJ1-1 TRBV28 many CASIPGLGKAFF TGTGCCAGCATTCCGGGACTAGGGAAGGCTTTCTTT
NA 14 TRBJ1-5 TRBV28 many CASSFTGYNQPQHF TGTGCCAGCAGTTTTACAGGGTACAATCAGCCCCAGCATTTT
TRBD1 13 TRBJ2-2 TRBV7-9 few CASSETGAGELFF TGTGCCAGCAGCGAAACAGGGGCCGGGGAGCTGTTTTTT
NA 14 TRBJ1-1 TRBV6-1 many CASTRTRVYTEAFF TGTGCCAGCACCCGGACGCGCGTATACACTGAAGCTTTCTTT
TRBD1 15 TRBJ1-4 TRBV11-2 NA CASSPLGQVNEKLFF TGTGCCAGCAGCCCACTGGGACAGGTTAATGAAAAACTGTTTTTT
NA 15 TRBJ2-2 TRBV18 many CASSPVATVTGELFF TGTGCCAGCTCACCGGTCGCGACAGTCACCGGGGAGCTGTTTTTT
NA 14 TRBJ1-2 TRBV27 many CASGSPRDKVFYTF TGTGCCAGCGGATCGCCCCGGGACAAAGTTTTTTACACCTTC